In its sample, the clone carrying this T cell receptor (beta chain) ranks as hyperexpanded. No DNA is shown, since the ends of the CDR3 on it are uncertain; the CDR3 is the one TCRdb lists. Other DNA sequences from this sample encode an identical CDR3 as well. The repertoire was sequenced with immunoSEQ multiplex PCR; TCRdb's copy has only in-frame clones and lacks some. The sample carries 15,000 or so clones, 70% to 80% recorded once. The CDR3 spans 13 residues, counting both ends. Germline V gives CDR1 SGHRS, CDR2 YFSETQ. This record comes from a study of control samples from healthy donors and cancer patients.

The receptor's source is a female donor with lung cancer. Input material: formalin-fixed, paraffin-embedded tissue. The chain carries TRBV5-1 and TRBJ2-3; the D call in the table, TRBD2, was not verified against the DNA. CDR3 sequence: CASSLRQQRPQYF.